This TCR beta chain was captured in a study of T-cell memory formation after mild COVID-19. A single record per CDR3 protein comes from TCRdb applying MiXCR to the 5' RACE reads. The repertoire holds 300,000 to 400,000 distinct CDR3 sequences, with over 20% as singletons. To note about this clonotype: As yet, its antigen is unknown.

Study-wide points: SARS-CoV-2 specificity of second-wave clones peaking day 37 was unconfirmed. Clones that contracted from day 15 to 85 were balanced CD4/CD8, while later expanders leaned CD4+.

Sequencing was performed on PBMCs or a T cell subset sorted from them (not recorded which). This TCR was recovered from an adult woman who had mild COVID-19 (a few samples of this study predate the infection). Cell type and time point are not known.

The CDR3 DNA is TGTGCCAGCAGCAGGACACTGTATAGCAATCAGCCCCAGCATTTT. Its protein product is CASSRTLYSNQPQHF. The chain uses TRBV4-2 and TRBJ1-5; D is perhaps TRBD1 (5 bases). Looked up from germline, CDR1 is LGHNA and CDR2 is YNFKEQ. The ends were cut back, 5 bases at V and 0 bases at J, with 11 bases in the middle. There are 15 residues in the CDR3.